This record covers a single T cell receptor beta chain. The length of the CDR3 is 13 residues. The germline V gene encodes CDR1 LGHNA and CDR2 YNFKEQ. The sample is drawn from a study of T cells expressing NK-cell markers. The wider study: Sorted CD3+CD56+NKG2C+, CD3+CD56+NKG2C- and CD3+CD56-NKG2C+ T cells supplied TCR beta repertoires.

TCRdb reprocessed the 5' RACE reads, with one entry per CDR3 protein and no DNA. The sample features around 260,000 distinct CDR3 sequences, with roughly 4.2% in its top ten. The sequenced sample was blood T cells: a sorted CD56 or NKG2C T cell subset, CD4+ or CD8+ T cells, or bulk PBMC T cells (not recorded which). The chain joins TRBV4-2 to TRBJ2-3. This clonotype was sampled from a woman aged 18-69 years in good health. CDR3 residues: CASSQESVNTQYF.